These 14 T cell receptor beta chains originate from one sample sequenced in a study of T cell changes during pregnancy in multiple sclerosis. TCRdb's table, derived via immunoSEQ multiplex PCR, lists solely in-frame clones and lacks some. The data contain about 70,000 clones, roughly 94% of them singletons. Sequences were derived from peripheral blood, sampled in the third trimester of pregnancy. The origin of the receptors is a female donor with multiple sclerosis, enrolled in a pregnancy study.

The chain carries TRBV5-1 and TRBJ2-1, with TRBD2 matching 8 bases. The CDR3 spans 13 residues. Trimming took 3 bases from V and 10 from J; bases not matched to a gene: 6. CDR1 is SGHRS, CDR2 YFSETQ, per germline. DNA of the CDR3: TGCGCCAGCAGCTCACGGGGGGGCCAGGAGCAGTTCTTC. It specifies CASSSRGGQEQFF.

The V and J genes are TRBV6-5 and TRBJ1-1; no clear D. The V gene's germline CDR1 is MNHEY and CDR2 SVGAGI. The V gene lost 6 bases and the J gene lost 8 bases, with 13 bases spanning the gap. The CDR3 loop spans 12 amino acids. The CDR3 nucleotides read TGTGCCAGCAGCTTCCGACAAGAAGAAGCTTTCTTT. Translated, it gives CASSFRQEEAFF.

The CDR3 coding sequence is TGTGCCAGCACCCCTATAATGAGCTCCTACAATGAGCAGTTCTTC. Amino acids: CASTPIMSSYNEQFF. The J gene is TRBJ2-1, the V gene TRBV6-1; D not resolved. The CDR3 has 15 amino acids. Deletions cut 7 bases from V and 0 bases from J, with 13 bases between. Germline V CDR1 and CDR2: MNHNS, SASEGT.

The J gene is TRBJ2-2, the V gene TRBV30; tentative D call: TRBD2 (6 bases). Germline CDR1 reads GTSNPN; CDR2 reads SVGIG (reference sequence). V was cut by 5 bases and J by 5 bases, with 12 bases left in between. This CDR3 spans 13 amino acids. CDR3 protein: CAWPRGGTGELFF. The DNA for the CDR3 is TGTGCCTGGCCTAGGGGAGGTACCGGGGAGCTGTTTTTT.

CDR3 loop: CASKLDRWNTEAFF. CDR3 coding DNA: TGCGCCAGCAAACTAGACAGGTGGAACACTGAAGCTTTCTTT. The chain is built from TRBV4-3 and TRBJ1-1, with D tentatively TRBD1 (6 bases). This CDR3 has 14 amino acids. The germline V gene has CDR1 LGHNA and CDR2 YSLEER. V shed 7 bases and J shed 1 base, with 13 bases lying between them.

The CDR3 loop is CASSWGGGQPQHF. For the CDR3, the DNA is TGTGCCAGCTCCTGGGGCGGGGGACAGCCCCAGCATTTT. J is TRBJ1-5 and V is TRBV6-6, with D tentatively TRBD1 (5 bases). The CDR3 has 13 residues. Looked up from germline, CDR1 is MNHNY and CDR2 is SVGAGI (reference sequence). Trimming shortened V by 8 bases and J by 7 bases, and 15 bases separated the two germline ends.

This rearrangement joins TRBV6-1 to TRBJ1-2; weak D call: TRBD1 (5 bases). Trimming pared 8 bases from V and 5 bases from J, leaving 15 bases between. In germline, CDR1 is MNHNS, CDR2 SASEGT. The CDR3 covers 13 residues. The CDR3 nucleotides are TGTGCCAGCGGGGTGGGGCTCGGGTATGGCTACACCTTC. Translating gives CASGVGLGYGYTF.

The chain combines TRBV6-5 with TRBJ1-4, with 7 bases lining up with TRBD1. Germline V gives CDR1 MNHEY, CDR2 SVGAGI. CDR3 length equals 14 residues. J lost 8 bases, V lost 6 bases, and 9 bases had no gene match. This chain's CDR3 is CASSTYQGEEKLFF. CDR3 DNA sequence: TGTGCCAGCAGCACTTACCAGGGGGAAGAAAAACTGTTTTTT.

This clone was observed once. V and J are TRBV6-4 and TRBJ2-5; 11 nucleotides match TRBD2. V shed 4 bases, J shed 0 bases, and the junction held 1 base outside the gene matches. From germline, CDR1 is MRHNA and CDR2 SNTAGT. CDR3 length: 15 residues. CDR3 loop: CASSALAGDQETQYF. CDR3 bases: TGTGCCAGCAGTGCACTAGCGGGGGACCAAGAGACCCAGTACTTC.

The chain joins TRBV5-6 to TRBJ2-5; D is possibly TRBD1 (6 bases). The germline gives CDR1 SGHDT, CDR2 YYEEEE. V was cut by 4 bases and J by 1 base, with 11 bases left in between. The CDR3 contains 14 residues. The CDR3 DNA is TGTGCCAGCAGCCCAGGGGTCTCCCAAGAGACCCAGTACTTC. Its translation: CASSPGVSQETQYF.

The chain couples TRBV11-2 to TRBJ2-3, with 8 nucleotides matching TRBD2. The CDR3 spans 16 residues. The germline V gene encodes CDR1 SGHAT and CDR2 FQNNGV. Trimming removed 5 bases from V and 9 bases from J; junction bases left unmatched: 16. The CDR3 is CASSPIAGPRVSTQYF. The CDR3, as DNA: TGTGCCAGCAGCCCAATAGCGGGGCCGAGGGTGTCAACGCAGTATTTT.

The CDR3 here is CASSLGTDGYTF. The CDR3 DNA follows: TGTGCCAGCAGCTTAGGGACAGACGGCTACACCTTC. The V gene is TRBV7-9, the J gene TRBJ1-2; TRBD1 might be the D (6 bases). V lost 1 base, J lost 8 bases, and 8 bases lay in between. CDR1 is SEHNR, CDR2 FQNEAQ, per germline (reference sequence). This CDR3 spans 12 amino acids.

V gene TRBV21-1 combines with J gene TRBJ2-2; TRBD2 was called by the table and not checked on the DNA. TRBV21-1 represents a pseudogene. This CDR3 comprises 18 residues. CDR3 in DNA: TGTGCCAGCAGCTCCAGGCTGGAGGCGGGGGCTAACACCGGGGAGCTGTTTTTT. It encodes CASSSRLEAGANTGELFF.

The chain carries TRBV7-3 and TRBJ1-1, with TRBD1 matching over 8 bases. This CDR3 is 14 amino acids long. The germline CDR1 and CDR2 sequences are SGHTA and FQGTGA. The J segment lost 5 bases and the V segment lost 5 bases, leaving 7 bases of the junction unmatched. Written as DNA, the CDR3 is TGTGCCAGCAGCGTGACAGGGGAAGGGACTGAAGCTTTCTTT. This codes for CASSVTGEGTEAFF. Filled out from reference TRBV7-3 and TRBJ1-1, the complete variable domain reads GAGVSQTPSNKVTEKGKYVELRCDPISGHTALYWYRQSLGQGPEFLIYFQGTGAADDSGLPNDRFFAVRPEGSVSTLKIQRTERGDSAVYLCASSVTGEGTEAFFGQGTRLTVV.